These 32 T cell receptor beta chains share one sample of origin, sequenced in a study of beta chain features in type 1 diabetes. Points from the study as a whole: For Type 1 diabetes patients, all four CD4+ subsets carried TCRB CDR3s that were moderately but significantly shorter.

These TCRs' antigens remain unknown. Expressed TCRB transcripts were sequenced because the entire RNA isolate underwent reverse transcription. TCRdb's table, derived via immunoSEQ multiplex PCR, lists solely in-frame clones and lacks some. The profile shows about 260,000 clones, roughly 22% of them singletons. Sequences were obtained from naive CD4+ T cells from blood. The receptor source for this set is a middle-aged woman with type 1 diabetes.

The chain carries TRBV15 and TRBJ2-1; 9 bases fit TRBD2. Germline values: CDR1 LNHNV, CDR2 YYDKDF (reference sequence). With 6 bases clipped from V and 7 bases from J, the junction kept 4 bases outside the gene matches. CDR3 size: 13 residues. CDR3 nucleotides: TGTGCCACCAGGCTAGCGGGAAGGAATGAGCAGTTCTTC. Its protein is CATRLAGRNEQFF.

This chain links TRBV7-9 with TRBJ2-7; the D is unclear. CDR1 SEHNR and CDR2 FQNEAQ come from the germline V gene (reference sequence). This CDR3 comprises 14 residues. V was clipped by 5 bases and J by 3 bases, with 14 bases between them. The CDR3 spells CASSQAKQNYEQYF. The CDR3 DNA follows: TGTGCCAGCAGCCAAGCCAAACAGAACTACGAGCAGTACTTC.

V usage is TRBV28 and J usage is TRBJ2-4; 11 bases match TRBD2. J was trimmed by 2 bases and V by 5 bases; bases with no gene match: 11. CDR3 size: 18 residues. The V gene's germline CDR1 is MDHEN and CDR2 SYDVKM. The DNA of the CDR3 is TGTGCCAGCAGTCCCCTCCCGACTAGCGGGATAACCAAAAACATTCAGTACTTC. Translating gives CASSPLPTSGITKNIQYF.

CDR3 DNA sequence: TGTGCCAGCAGTGTTGCGGGTTATTACGAGCAGTACTTC. The encoded protein is CASSVAGYYEQYF. The J gene is TRBJ2-7, the V gene TRBV7-9, with a weak D call TRBD2 (5 bases). Trimming left V 6 bases short and J 4 bases short, with 13 bases between. The CDR3 runs to 13 residues. Germline CDR1 reads SEHNR; CDR2 reads FQNEAQ (reference sequence).

V gene TRBV5-1 combines with J gene TRBJ1-4, with 7 bases lining up with TRBD1. There are 15 residues in the CDR3. J was trimmed by 4 bases and V by 3 bases; bases with no gene match: 6. Germline V gene lookup returns CDR1 SGHRS and CDR2 YFSETQ. The CDR3 coding sequence is TGCGCCAGCAGCTACAATGCAGGGGGTAATGAAAAACTGTTTTTT. This encodes CASSYNAGGNEKLFF.

This clone was observed a handful of times. This sequence joins TRBV9 and TRBJ2-2, with unresolved D. Per the germline V gene, CDR1 is SGDLS and CDR2 is YYNGEE. Trimming shortened V by 4 bases and J by 6 bases, and 7 bases separated the two germline ends. CDR3 length: 12 residues. The CDR3, as DNA: TGTGCCAGCAGCCCCCCTCCCGGGGAGCTGTTTTTT. Translated: CASSPPPGELFF.

This clone was seen a handful of times. The V and J genes are TRBV7-2 and TRBJ1-1; 7 bases are a match to TRBD1. The CDR3 covers 14 residues. Germline-derived CDR1 and CDR2 are SGHTA and FQGNSA. V trimming: 1 base; J trimming: 6 bases; junction bases outside the gene matches: 5. This chain's CDR3 is CASSLGGQAPEAFF. CDR3 bases: TGTGCCAGCAGCTTAGGAGGACAGGCACCTGAAGCTTTCTTT.

V and J are TRBV5-4 and TRBJ1-5, with 7 nucleotides matching TRBD1. Losses at the gene ends were 4 bases for V and 8 bases for J; bases not matched to a gene: 12. Germline-derived CDR1 and CDR2 are SGHNT and YYREEE (reference sequence). This CDR3 has 15 amino acids. The CDR3 region is CASSQVAQGEEPQHF. CDR3 in DNA: TGTGCCAGCAGCCAAGTGGCTCAGGGGGAAGAGCCCCAGCATTTT.

This clone showed up just a few times. The chain uses TRBV5-1 and TRBJ1-1, with D perhaps TRBD1 (6 bases). The CDR3 consists of 12 residues. Germline V CDR1 and CDR2: SGHRS, YFSETQ. The V gene lost 3 bases and the J gene lost 5 bases, with 8 bases spanning the gap. CDR3 loop: CASSWDNTEAFF. In DNA form, the CDR3 reads TGCGCCAGCAGCTGGGACAATACTGAAGCTTTCTTT. Full variable domain (outside the CDR3, taken from reference TRBV5-1 and TRBJ1-1): KAGVTQTPRYLIKTRGQQVTLSCSPISGHRSVSWYQQTPGQGLQFLFEYFSETQRNKGNFPGRFSGRQFSNSRSEMNVSTLELGDSALYLCASSWDNTEAFFGQGTRLTVV.

The chain carries TRBV9 and TRBJ2-1; 8 bases line up with TRBD2. CDR1 SGDLS and CDR2 YYNGEE come from the germline V gene. The ends lost 4 bases at V and 8 bases at J; junction bases unmatched: 14. The CDR3 is made up of 16 amino acids. DNA of the CDR3: TGTGCCAGCAGCCCCACTAGCGGCAAGGGTCGGGATGAGCAGTTCTTC. Residues: CASSPTSGKGRDEQFF. The whole variable domain, filled in from reference TRBV9 and TRBJ2-1, reads DSGVTQTPKHLITATGQRVTLRCSPRSGDLSVYWYQQSLDQGLQFLIQYYNGEERAKGNILERFSAQQFPDLHSELNLSSLELGDSALYFCASSPTSGKGRDEQFFGPGTRLTVL.

This clone was counted a few times. V gene TRBV5-6 combines with J gene TRBJ1-2; D not certain. The CDR3 loop spans 12 amino acids. The V end was cut by 3 bases, the J end by 8 bases, with 11 bases between. Germline assignment: CDR1 SGHDT and CDR2 YYEEEE. The DNA of the CDR3 is TGTGCCAGCAGCTCAGTCTGGCGGGGCTACACCTTC. Residues: CASSSVWRGYTF.

This sequence joins TRBV18 and TRBJ2-5; 12 bases match TRBD2. J lost 2 bases, V lost 6 bases, and 7 bases had no gene match. This CDR3 is 16 amino acids long. Looked up from germline, CDR1 is KGHSH and CDR2 is LQKENI. CDR3 loop: CASSLIGTSGQETQYF. The CDR3, as DNA: TGTGCCAGCTCCCTCATCGGGACTAGCGGGCAAGAGACCCAGTACTTC.

This clone was detected a few times. V and J are TRBV4-3 and TRBJ2-1, with 7 bases lining up with TRBD2. The germline V gene has CDR1 LGHNA and CDR2 YSLEER. CDR3 size: 15 residues. The V and J ends lost 1 base and 9 bases, in that order; junction bases with no gene match: 9. CDR3 sequence reads: CASSQGLAGKGEQFF. The CDR3 bases are TGCGCCAGCAGCCAAGGACTAGCTGGGAAGGGTGAGCAGTTCTTC.

This clone was observed a handful of times. This sequence joins TRBV7-6 and TRBJ2-7; 10 bases line up with TRBD2. Germline V CDR1 and CDR2: SGHVS, FNYEAQ. There are 14 residues in the CDR3. J lost 2 bases, V lost 6 bases, and 4 bases had no gene match. The DNA for the CDR3 is TGTGCCAGCAGTTCACTAGCGGGAACCTACGAGCAGTACTTC. Its translation: CASSSLAGTYEQYF.

V is TRBV29-1 and J is TRBJ2-3; tentatively, D is TRBD1 (6 bases). Looked up from germline, CDR1 is SQVTM and CDR2 is ANQGSEA. Trimming stripped 5 bases from V and 2 bases from J, with 20 bases between. The CDR3 is 16 residues long. The CDR3 coding sequence is TGCAGCGTTTCGACGCCGGACAGCGCTCTCACAGATACGCAGTATTTT. Its protein is CSVSTPDSALTDTQYF.

V gene TRBV5-4 combines with J gene TRBJ2-5; 7 positions match TRBD1. Germline trimming cut 0 bases from V and 7 bases from J; bases unmatched to any gene: 12. The germline V gene encodes CDR1 SGHNT and CDR2 YYREEE (reference sequence). The CDR3 runs 16 residues. CDR3 amino acids: CASSLDRGSPGRTQYF. The CDR3 coding sequence is TGTGCCAGCAGCTTGGACAGGGGAAGCCCCGGGCGGACCCAGTACTTC.

This clone was seen a few times. Here the CDR3 reads CASSDGQANYGYTF. CDR3 in DNA: TGTGCCAGCAGTGACGGACAGGCCAACTATGGCTACACCTTC. The chain recombines TRBV25-1 with TRBJ1-2; 7 bases match TRBD1. With V trimmed by 3 bases and J by 2 bases, 3 bases remained unmatched. Germline-derived CDR1 and CDR2 are MGHDK and SYGVNS. The CDR3 is made up of 14 amino acids.

This clone appeared a few times. The chain recombines TRBV18 with TRBJ2-7; no definite D call. This CDR3 is 14 amino acids long. The V and J ends lost 0 bases and 1 base respectively, with 7 bases between them. The germline gives CDR1 KGHSH, CDR2 LQKENI. CDR3 loop: CASSPPSTSYEQYF. Here the CDR3 DNA reads TGTGCCAGCTCACCACCGTCTACTTCCTACGAGCAGTACTTC. The variable domain in full, completed from reference TRBV18 and TRBJ2-7, reads NAGVMQNPRHLVRRRGQEARLRCSPMKGHSHVYWYRQLPEEGLKFMVYLQKENIIDESGMPKERFSAEFPKEGPSILRIQQVVRGDSAAYFCASSPPSTSYEQYFGPGTRLTVT.

The chain employs TRBV30 and TRBJ1-1; D remains unclear. Per the germline V gene, CDR1 is GTSNPN and CDR2 is SVGIG (reference sequence). Trimming removed 5 bases from V and 3 bases from J, with 16 bases in between. The CDR3 consists of 14 residues. As DNA, the CDR3 is TGTGCCTGGTCCCTAACTGTGGGAGACACTGAAGCTTTCTTT. As protein: CAWSLTVGDTEAFF.

This clone was seen more than once but under ten times. An end of the junction does not agree with germline; a read error may underlie this. The CDR3 nucleotides read TGTGCTAGCAGCTTAGAAGGGAGCTCCTACAATGAGCAGTTCTTC. It yields the protein CASSLEGSSYNEQFF. The chain couples TRBV7-7 to TRBJ2-1; weak D call: TRBD2 (5 bases). The germline V gene has CDR1 SSHAT and CDR2 FNYEAQ (reference sequence). This CDR3 has 15 amino acids.

This clone was counted only a few times. This rearrangement joins TRBV7-9 to TRBJ2-1, with unresolved D. CDR3 length: 15 amino acids. Germline V gene lookup returns CDR1 SEHNR and CDR2 FQNEAQ (reference sequence). With 1 base removed from V and 2 bases from J, the gap between germline ends came to 9 bases. The CDR3 nucleotides are TGTGCCAGCAGCTTAGACGGGTTCGCCTACAATGAGCAGTTCTTC. Amino acids: CASSLDGFAYNEQFF.

V usage is TRBV4-1 and J usage is TRBJ1-6; D might be TRBD1 (6 bases). This CDR3 comprises 16 residues. V lost 0 bases to trimming and J lost 7 bases, with 13 bases between them. Germline CDR1 MGHRA, CDR2 YSYEKL. The CDR3: CASSQDRPGANSPLHF. CDR3 DNA sequence: TGCGCCAGCAGCCAAGATCGGCCAGGGGCGAATTCACCCCTCCACTTT.

The J gene is TRBJ1-1, the V gene TRBV30; D not resolved. Germline CDR1 reads GTSNPN; CDR2 reads SVGIG (reference sequence). The CDR3 contains 13 residues. Trimming pared 0 bases from V and 5 bases from J, leaving 10 bases between. CDR3 in DNA: TGTGCCTGGAGTGTAGGAGTTGGGACTGAAGCTTTCTTT. The encoded protein is CAWSVGVGTEAFF.

This clone showed up just a few times. The chain combines TRBV5-1 with TRBJ2-1; D gene uncertain. The CDR3 spans 11 residues. Germline CDR1 is SGHRS and CDR2 is YFSETQ. V dropped 2 bases and J dropped 7 bases, with 4 bases sitting between them. The CDR3 loop is CASSLQNEQFF. CDR3 sequence (DNA): TGCGCCAGCAGCTTACAGAATGAGCAGTTCTTC.

There are a few counts of this clone. The chain has TRBV20-1 and TRBJ2-1, with D possibly matching TRBD2 (6 bases). V was pared by 0 bases and J by 15 bases, with 12 bases between. The germline gives CDR1 DFQATT, CDR2 SNEGSKA (reference sequence). This CDR3 contains 11 residues. DNA of the CDR3: TGCAGTGCTAGAGATCTGGGACTTACGTTCTTC. Translating gives CSARDLGLTFF.

This clone appeared a single time. V is TRBV28 and J is TRBJ2-7; D may be TRBD1 (6 bases). The CDR3 has 13 residues. In germline, CDR1 is MDHEN, CDR2 SYDVKM. V shed 8 bases and J shed 2 bases, with 13 bases lying between them. The CDR3 nucleotides read TGTGCCAGCTGTCTCAGGGGAGCCTACGAGCAGTACTTC. This encodes CASCLRGAYEQYF.

The sample holds a few counts of this clone. This chain connects TRBV5-4 to TRBJ1-2; 7 bases match TRBD1. The CDR3 length is 13 residues. From germline, CDR1 is SGHNT and CDR2 YYREEE (reference sequence). Trimming cost V 3 bases and J 8 bases; bases outside gene matches: 7. CDR3 sequence reads: CASSSQGSGGYTF. The CDR3, as DNA: TGTGCCAGCAGCTCACAGGGGTCTGGGGGCTACACCTTC.

This rearrangement joins TRBV29-1 to TRBJ2-7; tentative D call: TRBD2 (5 bases). Germline CDR1 SQVTM, CDR2 ANQGSEA. The CDR3 covers 12 residues. CDR3 sequence reads: CSGVGVTYEQYF. CDR3 nucleotide sequence: TGCAGTGGGGTCGGGGTGACCTACGAGCAGTACTTC.

The rearrangement uses TRBV7-9 and TRBJ2-3; D remains ambiguous. Trimming took 3 bases from V and 2 from J, leaving 6 bases between them. The CDR3 is 13 residues long. CDR1 and CDR2 (germline): SEHNR, FQNEAQ (reference sequence). CDR3 sequence (DNA): TGTGCCAGCAGCTTTCCAGTCACAGATACGCAGTATTTT. Amino acids: CASSFPVTDTQYF.

The gene calls are TRBV25-1 and TRBJ2-1, with a tentative D call TRBD1 (5 bases). The CDR3 has 14 residues. Looked up from germline, CDR1 is MGHDK and CDR2 is SYGVNS. V was cut by 5 bases and J by 8 bases, with 16 bases left in between. The CDR3 coding sequence is TGTGCCAGCAGTCGGCAGGGTATACTCTATGAGCAGTTCTTC. Translated, it gives CASSRQGILYEQFF.

The chain joins TRBV28 to TRBJ2-7; a possible D gene is TRBD2 (6 bases). The CDR3 extends over 15 amino acids. Germline assignment: CDR1 MDHEN and CDR2 SYDVKM. The ends were cut back, 1 base at V and 2 bases at J, with 12 bases in the middle. The CDR3 spells CASSLYSREAYEQYF. CDR3 bases: TGTGCCAGCAGTTTATATTCCAGGGAGGCCTACGAGCAGTACTTC.

Notes on this clone: This specimen includes other DNA sequences encoding the same CDR3. The rearrangement joins TRBV29-1 to TRBJ2-7, with TRBD1 identical over 7 bases. This CDR3 comprises 11 residues. The V gene's germline CDR1 is SQVTM and CDR2 ANQGSEA. V shed 5 bases and J 6 bases; nucleotides not matched to a gene: 4. Here the CDR3 DNA reads TGCAGCGTTAAGACAGGGCCCGAGCAGTACTTC. Its protein product is CSVKTGPEQYF.